This T cell receptor beta chain stems from a study of T cells in Graves' hyperthyroidism and ophthalmopathy. Researchers amplified the TCR beta CDR3 regions from RNA transcripts. HTBI primers were used for first-round RT-PCR of the TCR CDR3. TCRdb independently ran MiXCR on the multiplex PCR reads; one entry per CDR3 protein. The sample shows fewer than 500,000 distinct CDR3 sequences, approximately 13% of them seen only once. Comment on this clonotype: One end of the junction fails to match germline, which may point to a read error.

The CDR3 is 14 amino acids. The germline gives CDR1 SGHRS, CDR2 YFSETQ. The sequencing sample was made of blood. V is TRBV5-1 and J is TRBJ1-1, with a tentative D call TRBD1 (6 bases). The sequence was obtained from a man aged 25 to 40 with Graves' hyperthyroidism that later progressed to Graves' ophthalmopathy. The CDR3 bases are TGCGCCAGCAGCTTGGGGCAGGGGAGCACTGAATCTTTCTTT. Residues: CASSLGQGSTESFF.